Below are 2 T cell receptor beta chains sequenced from a single sample in a study of Ad26.COV2.S vaccination and SARS-CoV-2 variants. Assay used: immunoSEQ multiplex PCR; TCRdb lists only in-frame clones, some missing. Among about 470,000 clones, 80% to 95% were seen once, and the ten largest hold less than 4.5%. Stated treatment: about 20 received Ad26.COV2.S at low or high dose, single or two shots; about 5 received placebo; per-sample allocation not given. Sampling occurred on day 63 after the first vaccine or placebo injection. Sequenced here: peripheral blood, sampled in a trial of Ad26.COV2.S vaccine versus placebo. These receptors were obtained from a person aged 18-65 years who received the Ad26.COV2.S COVID-19 vaccine or a placebo.

This clone has just a few counts. V gene TRBV28 combines with J gene TRBJ2-5; D is undetermined. Germline V CDR1 and CDR2: MDHEN, SYDVKM. Deletions cut 2 bases from V and 3 bases from J, with 4 bases between. CDR3 length equals 12 residues. CDR3 loop: CASSLREETQYF. The DNA for the CDR3 is TGTGCCAGCAGTTTAAGGGAAGAGACCCAGTACTTC. The variable domain in full, completed from reference TRBV28 and TRBJ2-5, reads DVKVTQSSRYLVKRTGEKVFLECVQDMDHENMFWYRQDPGLGLRLIYFSYDVKMKEKGDIPEGYSVSREKKERFSLILESASTNQTSMYLCASSLREETQYFGPGTRLLVL.

The CDR3 protein is CASSDSGTTYSYNSPLHF. CDR3 nucleotide sequence: TGTGCCAGCAGCGACAGTGGTACAACTTACTCCTATAATTCACCCCTCCACTTT. This chain joins TRBV9 and TRBJ1-6; D unclear. The CDR3 contains 18 residues. V was shortened by 3 bases and J by 0 bases, with 16 bases between the two germline ends. In germline, CDR1 is SGDLS, CDR2 YYNGEE.